This passage covers 8 T cell receptor beta chains from one sample sequenced in a study of tumor-infiltrating lymphocytes in primary liver carcinoma. A primer matching the constant region was used to make TCR beta cDNA from 500 to 600 ng of total RNA. Investigators got TCR beta libraries out of three nested multiplex PCR rounds, done with slightly modified ARM-PCR. The study ran its first two PCR rounds for around 10 cycles each, using TRBV1-TRBV30 forward primers and a C-beta reverse primer. TCRdb itself ran the multiplex PCR reads through MiXCR, one entry per CDR3 protein. Of 150,000 to 200,000 distinct CDR3 sequences in the sample, around 81% were seen once. The study co-extracted DNA and RNA from roughly 20-30 mg of unsorted bulk tissue. The sequenced material came from tumor tissue from primary liver carcinoma. These receptors came from a man aged 40-49 years with primary liver carcinoma and hepatitis B virus infection.

The gene calls are TRBV6-2 or TRBV6-3 and TRBJ2-7; maybe TRBD1 (6 bases). Trimming stripped 7 bases from V and 7 bases from J, with 20 bases between. This CDR3 is built from 14 residues. Germline assignment: CDR1 MNHEY and CDR2 SVGEGT. This CDR3 reads CASNLRDMAQEQYF. CDR3 coding DNA: TGTGCCAGCAACCTCCGGGACATGGCCCAGGAGCAGTACTTC.

This sequence joins TRBV6-2 or TRBV6-3 and TRBJ2-3; 10 nucleotides match TRBD2. CDR1 is MNHEY, CDR2 SVGEGT, per germline. V lost 5 bases and J lost 8; bases outside the gene matches: 7. The CDR3 totals 14 residues. CDR3 protein: CASSGTSGAGTQYF. In DNA form, the CDR3 reads TGTGCCAGCAGTGGCACTAGCGGGGCAGGTACGCAGTATTTT.

Comment on this clonotype: At one of its ends the junction is not consistent with the germline gene, which may arise from a read error. The chain employs TRBV4-3 and TRBJ2-5; possible D gene TRBD2, 6 bases. CDR1 and CDR2 (germline): LGHNA, YSLEER. CDR3 length equals 13 residues. The CDR3 DNA sequence: TGCGCCATCAGCCTAGCGTATGAAGAGACCAAGTACTTC. As protein: CAISLAYEETKYF.

Remarks on this clonotype: Relative to the germline gene, one junction end is altered; a read error may explain this. This chain joins TRBV12-3 or TRBV12-4 and TRBJ1-6; D not resolved. The CDR3 is 14 residues long. The CDR3 DNA reads TGTGCCAGTAGCTCAACAGTACATAATTCACCCCACCACTTT. As protein: CASSSTVHNSPHHF.

About this clonotype: At one of its ends the junction is not consistent with the germline gene, which may arise from a read error. V is TRBV6-6 and J is TRBJ2-7; D is unresolved. Germline assignment: CDR1 MNHNY and CDR2 SVGAGI (reference sequence). This CDR3 region has 12 residues. CDR3 residues: CASSRTIGKQYF. As DNA, the CDR3 is TGTGCCAGCAGTCGTACCATAGGCAAGCAGTATTTC.

This chain joins TRBV29-1 and TRBJ1-2, with TRBD1 matching over 12 bases. This CDR3 comprises 15 residues. The J segment lost 5 bases and the V segment lost 6 bases, leaving 10 bases of the junction unmatched. Germline lookup yields CDR1 SQVTM and CDR2 ANQGSEA. CDR3 sequence reads: CSVSGQGAGIYGYTF. DNA for the CDR3: TGCAGCGTGTCGGGACAGGGGGCCGGCATTTATGGCTACACCTTC.

Comments on this clonotype: It is likely a read error, because the conserved phenylalanine at the end of the CDR3 is missing. The chain recombines TRBV28 with TRBJ2-6, with 7 bases matching TRBD1. The CDR3 contains 17 residues. V lost 6 bases, J lost 0 bases, and 8 bases stayed unmatched. Germline assignment: CDR1 MDHEN and CDR2 SYDVKM. The chain's CDR3 is CASSQARDSSGANVLTI. Written as DNA, the CDR3 is TGTGCCAGCAGCCAAGCCCGGGACAGCTCTGGGGCCAACGTCCTGACTATC.

Remarks on this clonotype: Sequence at one end of the junction differs from germline and may be a read error. The chain uses TRBV11-3 and TRBJ2-1, with a possible D match to TRBD2 (6 bases). The length of the CDR3 is 14 residues. Germline V gene lookup returns CDR1 SGHNT and CDR2 YENEEA. The CDR3, as DNA: TGTGCCTGCAGTTTATTTCCGGACTACCATGAGCAGTTTTTC. It is translated as CACSLFPDYHEQFF. Full variable domain (remainder filled in from reference TRBV11-3 and TRBJ2-1): EAGVVQSPRYKIIEKKQPVAFWCNPISGHNTLYWYLQNLGQGPELLIRYENEEAVDDSQLPKDRFSAERLKGVDSTLKIQPAELGDSAVYLCACSLFPDYHEQFFGPGTRLTVL.